This section outlines one T cell receptor (beta chain) sequence together with its context. Its antigen remains unknown. The length of the CDR3 is 13 residues. The germline CDR1 and CDR2 sequences are SNHLY and FYNNEI. Trimming stripped 4 bases from V and 4 bases from J, with 7 bases between. Both 60 Vbeta primers and 13 Jbeta primers went into the PCR. Repertoires were generated with immunoSEQ multiplex PCR, while TCRdb's copy carries only in-frame clones and drops some. The profile shows some 240,000 clones, approximately 82% of them singletons. The sample is drawn from a study of cytomegalovirus exposure and HLA in healthy donors. Study findings and constraints: Later analysis showed TCR association rates varying by HLA locus, highest for DRB1 and lowest for HLA-C.

The chain carries TRBV2 and TRBJ2-2; D unresolved. The sequenced sample consisted of PBMCs. This clonotype was obtained from a male donor in good health and CMV-seronegative. Here the CDR3 reads CASSAVSTGELFF. CDR3 DNA: TGTGCCAGCAGTGCAGTCAGCACCGGGGAGCTGTTTTTT.